The 14 T cell receptor beta chains below all came from one sample that was sequenced in a study of T cell repertoires in cytomegalovirus infection. These receptors have no known antigen. A single record per CDR3 protein comes from TCRdb applying MiXCR to the reads. The repertoire has under 150,000 distinct CDR3 sequences, 30% to 35% of them found once; the top ten carry more than 35%. The input for sequencing was CD8+ T cells from cultured PBMCs, taken from culture after CMV antigen stimulation. The receptors were sampled from a human donor in good health (CMV status not recorded). Some clones in this sample may be carry-over from other donors' samples.

The chain recombines TRBV4-3 with TRBJ1-2; D is undetermined. Between the trimmed V and J ends, which lost 4 bases and 2 bases, there was a span of 11 bases. Germline lookup yields CDR1 LGHNA and CDR2 YSLEER. The CDR3 sequence is 14 residues long. CDR3 sequence (DNA): TGCGCCAGCAGCCCGGGCCGGTTGAACTATGGCTACACCTTC. Its protein is CASSPGRLNYGYTF.

The chain links TRBV12-3 or TRBV12-4 to TRBJ1-1, with D perhaps matching TRBD1 (5 bases). This CDR3 is built from 15 residues. V shed 2 bases and J shed 3 bases, with 13 bases lying between them. This CDR3 is CASSLRWGGDTEAFF. The CDR3, as DNA: TGTGCCAGCAGTTTAAGATGGGGGGGGGACACTGAAGCTTTCTTT.

This clonotype was counted ten times or more. The chain links TRBV2 to TRBJ2-1; D is perhaps TRBD1 (6 bases). Trimming removed 1 base at V and 9 bases at J, with 16 bases between. Germline V gives CDR1 SNHLY, CDR2 FYNNEI. This CDR3 spans 15 amino acids. In DNA form, the CDR3 reads TGTGCCAGCAGTGAAGTCATCTACAGGGCTGGTGAGCAGTTCTTC. Translated: CASSEVIYRAGEQFF. Looking up the rest from reference TRBV2 and TRBJ2-1 gives the full variable domain: EPEVTQTPSHQVTQMGQEVILRCVPISNHLYFYWYRQILGQKVEFLVSFYNNEISEKSEIFDDQFSVERPDGSNFTLKIRSTKLEDSAMYFCASSEVIYRAGEQFFGPGTRLTVL.

This rearrangement joins TRBV12-3 or TRBV12-4 to TRBJ1-2; TRBD1 matches 9 bases. The CDR3 spans 16 residues. Trimming removed 4 bases from V and 4 bases from J; junction bases left unmatched: 10. The CDR3 loop reads CASSSEGDRVPYGYTF. CDR3 in DNA: TGTGCCAGCAGTTCAGAGGGGGACAGGGTCCCCTATGGCTACACCTTC.

This clonotype has a handful of counts. The chain employs TRBV10-2 and TRBJ2-1; 8 bases map to TRBD2. From germline, CDR1 is WSHSY and CDR2 SAAADI. This CDR3 contains 15 residues. Unmatched junction bases numbered 2, after V lost 3 bases and J lost 1 base. The CDR3 DNA is TGCGCCAGCAGTGAAGCGGGGGCGTCCTACAATGAGCAGTTCTTC. Its protein product is CASSEAGASYNEQFF.

This clonotype was counted between two and nine times. This sequence joins TRBV4-1 and TRBJ1-3; D perhaps matches TRBD1 (5 bases). V lost 1 base, J lost 5 bases, and 15 bases lay in between. The germline gives CDR1 MGHRA, CDR2 YSYEKL. This CDR3 has 16 residues. CDR3 sequence: CASSQASTGVRNTIYF. The CDR3 DNA sequence: TGCGCCAGCAGCCAAGCGTCTACAGGAGTCAGAAACACCATATATTTT.

J is TRBJ1-1 and V is TRBV7-6; D is possibly TRBD1 (6 bases). The CDR3 length is 17 residues. The germline V and J ends were trimmed by 5 bases and 0 bases, with 19 bases remaining between them. Per germline, CDR1 SGHVS and CDR2 FNYEAQ. The CDR3 spells CASSPEHSGVLNTEAFF. In DNA, the CDR3 is TGTGCCAGCAGCCCAGAACATTCAGGGGTGTTGAACACTGAAGCTTTCTTT.

This chain joins TRBV4-2 and TRBJ1-2; 7 bases are a match to TRBD1. The junction had 2 bases not matched to a gene; V was cut back by 3 bases and J by 7 bases. The CDR3 runs to 12 residues. Germline V gene data show CDR1 as LGHNA and CDR2 as YNFKEQ. The CDR3 DNA reads as TGTGCCAGCAGCCATGGGACAGCTGGCTACACCTTC. Its protein is CASSHGTAGYTF.

The chain carries TRBV7-8 and TRBJ1-2; TRBD1 agrees at 8 bases. V lost 3 bases, J lost 6 bases, and 9 bases stayed unmatched. The CDR3 has 15 residues. Germline V CDR1 and CDR2: SGHVS, FQNEAQ. CDR3 sequence: CASSLEPGQVNGYTF. Here the CDR3 DNA reads TGTGCCAGCAGCTTGGAGCCGGGACAGGTGAATGGCTACACCTTC.

This clonotype was counted a few times. This chain connects TRBV7-9 to TRBJ2-7; D not certain. Germline assignment: CDR1 SEHNR and CDR2 FQNEAQ (reference sequence). The CDR3 consists of 15 residues. Trimming removed 10 bases at V and 2 bases at J, with 21 bases between. DNA for the CDR3: TGTGCCATCATCGAACCGGGCAATAGGGCCTACGAGCAGTACTTC. Translation gives CAIIEPGNRAYEQYF.

This chain connects TRBV27 to TRBJ1-1; D is ambiguous. Looked up from germline, CDR1 is MNHEY and CDR2 is SMNVEV (reference sequence). The CDR3 has 16 amino acids. V was pared by 3 bases and J by 1 base, with 15 bases between. This CDR3 reads CASSLVRVDANTEAFF. The CDR3, as DNA: TGTGCCAGCAGTTTGGTCCGGGTAGATGCGAACACTGAAGCTTTCTTT.

J is TRBJ2-3 and V is TRBV28, with 10 bases matching TRBD2. Losses at the gene ends were 1 base for V and 2 bases for J; bases not matched to a gene: 18. The CDR3 length is 21 residues. Per the germline V gene, CDR1 is MDHEN and CDR2 is SYDVKM. The CDR3, as DNA: TGTGCCAGCAGTTTATCCCCGTACATCCAGCGGGGGGGTGGGGACACAGATACGCAGTATTTT. As protein: CASSLSPYIQRGGGDTDTQYF. Supplemented by reference TRBV28 and TRBJ2-3, the full variable domain reads DVKVTQSSRYLVKRTGEKVFLECVQDMDHENMFWYRQDPGLGLRLIYFSYDVKMKEKGDIPEGYSVSREKKERFSLILESASTNQTSMYLCASSLSPYIQRGGGDTDTQYFGPGTRLTVL.

This chain joins TRBV7-4 and TRBJ2-5, with 8 bases aligning to TRBD2. V gave up 2 bases and J gave up 7 bases; unmatched junction bases: 12. Germline V gene lookup returns CDR1 SGHVT and CDR2 SQSDAQ. This CDR3 is built from 16 residues. CDR3 region: CASSLSRLAGVWTQYF. In DNA form, the CDR3 reads TGTGCCAGCAGCTTAAGTCGGCTAGCGGGTGTTTGGACCCAGTACTTC.

This clonotype has only a few counts. The CDR3, as DNA: TGTGCCAGCAGCCAAGAGTTAGCGGGGTTGGCCTTTACCAAAAACATTCAGTACTTC. It codes for CASSQELAGLAFTKNIQYF. The chain combines TRBV4-2 with TRBJ2-4, with TRBD2 identical over 8 bases. The germline gives CDR1 LGHNA, CDR2 YNFKEQ. The trim removed 0 bases at V and 2 bases at J, leaving 12 bases unmatched. The CDR3 spans 19 residues.